These 13 T cell receptor beta chains were sequenced from one sample in a study of T cell responses to AZD1222 COVID-19 vaccine. The table came from immunoSEQ multiplex PCR; TCRdb's copy has only in-frame clones and leaves some out. Among around 160,000 clones, roughly 92% were seen once, and the ten largest hold approximately 0.64%. Sample: peripheral blood, taken on day 0 of AZD1222 vaccination. These receptors were obtained from an adult in good health.

This clone has only one observation. This chain uses TRBV5-1 with TRBJ2-2; 7 bases map to TRBD1. V was pared by 0 bases and J by 4 bases, with 6 bases of the junction left unmatched. The CDR3 contains 16 residues. CDR1 is SGHRS and CDR2 is YFSETQ in the germline V gene. CDR3 residues: CASSLDWDRPTGELFF. Here the CDR3 DNA reads TGCGCCAGCAGCTTGGATTGGGACAGACCCACCGGGGAGCTGTTTTTT.

This chain joins TRBV7-9 and TRBJ2-2; possibly TRBD1 or TRBD2 for D (5 bases each). The CDR3 sequence is 15 residues long. The V end was cut by 3 bases, the J end by 2 bases, with 10 bases between. Looked up from germline, CDR1 is SEHNR and CDR2 is FQNEAQ (reference sequence). CDR3 sequence reads: CASSFIGGNTGELFF. The CDR3 DNA reads TGTGCCAGCAGCTTTATTGGGGGTAACACCGGGGAGCTGTTTTTT.

The chain has TRBV5-4 and TRBJ1-5; D possibly corresponds to TRBD1 (5 bases). The CDR3 spans 12 residues. The V gene's germline CDR1 is SGHNT and CDR2 YYREEE (reference sequence). V lost 4 bases, J lost 11 bases, and 13 bases lay in between. The CDR3 region has the DNA TGTGCCAGCAGCGTCCCAGGAGGGGCCCAGCATTTT. This codes for CASSVPGGAQHF.

The chain is built from TRBV5-1 and TRBJ2-3, with D perhaps matching TRBD1 (6 bases). Germline CDR1 and CDR2: SGHRS and YFSETQ. This CDR3 is 15 amino acids long. V shed 4 bases and J shed 4 bases, with 16 bases lying between them. Here the CDR3 DNA reads TGCGCCAGCAGCGCCTCGTTACAGGGACCAGATACGCAGTATTTT. Its protein is CASSASLQGPDTQYF.

This chain uses TRBV6-5 with TRBJ2-7, with 8 bases aligning to TRBD1. CDR3 size: 14 residues. The V gene's germline CDR1 is MNHEY and CDR2 SVGAGI. Germline trimming cut 6 bases from V and 0 bases from J; bases unmatched to any gene: 4. CDR3 residues: CASSYRGSSYEQYF. DNA of the CDR3: TGTGCCAGCAGCTACAGGGGGAGCTCCTACGAGCAGTACTTC.

This clone appeared a single time. This sequence joins TRBV2 and TRBJ1-2; D is possibly TRBD1 (6 bases). V lost 8 bases and J lost 4, with 14 bases in between. This CDR3 contains 13 residues. Germline loops: CDR1 SNHLY, CDR2 FYNNEI. Written as DNA, the CDR3 is TGTGCCAGCCGGGAAGGGGGGGCCTATGGCTACACCTTC. Protein: CASREGGAYGYTF.

V usage is TRBV5-1 and J usage is TRBJ1-3, with 9 positions matching TRBD1. With V trimmed by 0 bases and J by 1 base, 8 bases remained unmatched. This CDR3 has 18 residues. Germline lookup yields CDR1 SGHRS and CDR2 YFSETQ. The CDR3 is CASSLEGQGFLSGNTIYF. CDR3 nucleotides: TGCGCCAGCAGCTTGGAGGGACAGGGCTTCCTTTCTGGAAACACCATATATTTT.

The V gene is TRBV3-1 (or the pseudogene TRBV3-2), the J gene TRBJ1-1; D not certain. Per the germline V gene, CDR1 is LGHDT and CDR2 is YNNKEL (reference sequence). This CDR3 comprises 11 residues. V gave up 5 bases and J gave up 2 bases, with 3 bases separating them. CDR3: CASSANTEAFF. The CDR3 coding sequence is TGTGCCAGCAGCGCAAACACTGAAGCTTTCTTT.

The V and J genes are TRBV18 and TRBJ2-5, with 7 bases lining up with TRBD2. After removal of 0 bases from V and 4 bases from J, the junction contained 2 bases not matched to a gene. Germline values: CDR1 KGHSH, CDR2 LQKENI. This CDR3 region has 14 residues. This CDR3 reads CASSPPGGRETQYF. In nucleotides, the CDR3 is TGTGCCAGCTCACCACCGGGGGGGAGAGAGACCCAGTACTTC.

The chain employs TRBV2 and TRBJ1-6, with D unclear. Trimming removed 1 base at V and 7 bases at J, with 11 bases between. Per the germline V gene, CDR1 is SNHLY and CDR2 is FYNNEI. This CDR3 is built from 15 residues. DNA of the CDR3: TGTGCCAGCAGTGAAGTGGGTCCCTGGAATTCACCCCTCCACTTT. It encodes CASSEVGPWNSPLHF.

A word on this clone: The same CDR3 arises from other DNA sequences in this sample as well. The rearrangement uses TRBV4-1 and TRBJ1-5; D remains unclear. The CDR3 is 15 residues long. Germline CDR1 is MGHRA and CDR2 is YSYEKL. V was cut by 0 bases and J by 1 base, with 7 bases left in between. CDR3 DNA sequence: TGCGCCAGCAGCCAAGATGGCGGCAGCAATCAGCCCCAGCATTTT. Amino acid sequence: CASSQDGGSNQPQHF.

This clone showed up just once. The V call is TRBV6-2 or TRBV6-3, the J call TRBJ2-4, with a tentative D call TRBD2 (7 bases). This CDR3 comprises 17 residues. V lost 2 bases to trimming and J lost 7 bases, with 21 bases between them. Germline assignment: CDR1 MNHEY and CDR2 SVGEGT. The CDR3 coding sequence is TGTGCCAGCAGTTACCTCCCGTTCCGGGGGGCAGACAACATTCAGTACTTC. Protein: CASSYLPFRGADNIQYF.

This sequence joins TRBV30 and TRBJ1-6, with D possibly matching TRBD1 (5 bases). Trimming shortened V by 3 bases and J by 9 bases, and 15 bases separated the two germline ends. The germline gives CDR1 GTSNPN, CDR2 SVGIG (reference sequence). This CDR3 spans 14 amino acids. CDR3 DNA: TGTGCCTGGAGCCCCCCGGGGGAAAGTTCACCCCTCCACTTT. Protein: CAWSPPGESSPLHF.